Given below is one TCR beta chain in context. Antigen specificity is unknown. This sample is part of a study of T cells in Graves' hyperthyroidism and ophthalmopathy. Authors of the study amplified TCR beta CDR3 regions from RNA transcripts. The study used the HTBI primer set for a first-round RT-PCR of the TCR CDR3. Using its own MiXCR run on the multiplex PCR reads, TCRdb lists one record per CDR3 protein. The repertoire holds hundreds of thousands of distinct CDR3 sequences, around an eighth seen once, with approximately 29% in the top ten. Ophthalmopathy patients showed a Clinical Activity Score of at least 3, NOSPECS grade of at least 4 and duration under 3 months. This CDR3 is 16 amino acids long. J lost 3 bases, V lost 0 bases, and 4 bases had no gene match. Germline V CDR1 and CDR2: SGHNT, YYREEE (reference sequence). Study-wide results and limits: A 13 V-J model separated ophthalmopathy from stable hyperthyroidism. Most thyroid-expanded clonotypes above 0.001 were also found in blood.

The V call is TRBV5-4, the J call TRBJ2-1; 9 positions agree with TRBD1. Sequencing was performed on blood. The source is a middle-aged man with Graves' ophthalmopathy. The CDR3 sequence: CASSLGPGQGYNEQFF. In nucleotides, the CDR3 is TGTGCCAGCAGCTTGGGGCCGGGACAGGGCTACAATGAGCAGTTCTTC.